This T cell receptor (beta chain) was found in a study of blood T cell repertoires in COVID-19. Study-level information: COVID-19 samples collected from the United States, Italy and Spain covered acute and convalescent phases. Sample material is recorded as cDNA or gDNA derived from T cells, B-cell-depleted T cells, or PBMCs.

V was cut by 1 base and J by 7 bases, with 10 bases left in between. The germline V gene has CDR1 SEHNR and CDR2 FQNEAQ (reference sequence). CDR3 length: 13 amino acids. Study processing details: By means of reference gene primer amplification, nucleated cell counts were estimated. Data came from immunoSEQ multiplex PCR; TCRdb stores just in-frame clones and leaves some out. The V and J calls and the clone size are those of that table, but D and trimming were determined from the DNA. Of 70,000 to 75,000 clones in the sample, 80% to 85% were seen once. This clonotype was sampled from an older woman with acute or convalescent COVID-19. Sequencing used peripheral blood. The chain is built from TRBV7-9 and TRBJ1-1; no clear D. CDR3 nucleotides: TGTGCCAGCAGCTTAGTACAGACTAATGAAGCTTTCTTT. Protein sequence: CASSLVQTNEAFF.